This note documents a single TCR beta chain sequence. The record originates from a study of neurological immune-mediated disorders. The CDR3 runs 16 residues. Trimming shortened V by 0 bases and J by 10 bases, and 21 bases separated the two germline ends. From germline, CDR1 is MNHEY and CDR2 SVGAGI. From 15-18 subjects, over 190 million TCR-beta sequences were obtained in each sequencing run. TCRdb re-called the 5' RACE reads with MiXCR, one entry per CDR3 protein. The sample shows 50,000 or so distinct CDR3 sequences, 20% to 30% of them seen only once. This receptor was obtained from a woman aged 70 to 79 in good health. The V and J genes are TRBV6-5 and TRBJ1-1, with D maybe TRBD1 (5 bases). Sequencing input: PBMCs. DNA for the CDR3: TGTGCCAGCAGTTACTCCGTCCCCCAGGACACGGGAGGAGCTTTCTTT. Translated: CASSYSVPQDTGGAFF.